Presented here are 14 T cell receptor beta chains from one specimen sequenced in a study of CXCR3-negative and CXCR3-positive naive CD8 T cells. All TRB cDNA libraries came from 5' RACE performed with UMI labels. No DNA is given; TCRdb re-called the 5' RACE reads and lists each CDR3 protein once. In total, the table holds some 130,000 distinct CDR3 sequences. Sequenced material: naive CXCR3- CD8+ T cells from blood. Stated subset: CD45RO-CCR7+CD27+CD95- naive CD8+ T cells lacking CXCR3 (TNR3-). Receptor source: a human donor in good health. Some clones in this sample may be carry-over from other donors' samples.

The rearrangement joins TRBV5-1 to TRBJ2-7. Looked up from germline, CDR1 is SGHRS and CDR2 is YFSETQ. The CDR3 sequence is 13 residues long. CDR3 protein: CASSLAVDLEQYF. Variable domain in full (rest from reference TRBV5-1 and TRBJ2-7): KAGVTQTPRYLIKTRGQQVTLSCSPISGHRSVSWYQQTPGQGLQFLFEYFSETQRNKGNFPGRFSGRQFSNSRSEMNVSTLELGDSALYLCASSLAVDLEQYFGPGTRLTVT.

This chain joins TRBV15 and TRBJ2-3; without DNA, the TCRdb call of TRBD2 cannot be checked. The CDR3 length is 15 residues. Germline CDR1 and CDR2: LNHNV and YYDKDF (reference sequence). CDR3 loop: CGTSIWESGTDTQYF.

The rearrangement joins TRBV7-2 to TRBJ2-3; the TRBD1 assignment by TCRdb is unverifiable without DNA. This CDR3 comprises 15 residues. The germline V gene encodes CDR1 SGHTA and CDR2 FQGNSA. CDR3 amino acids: CASSLAPGGTDTQYF.

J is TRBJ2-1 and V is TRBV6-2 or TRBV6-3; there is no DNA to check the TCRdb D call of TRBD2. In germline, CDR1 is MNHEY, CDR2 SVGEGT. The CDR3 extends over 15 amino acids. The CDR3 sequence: CAAKSPGTSDNEQFF.

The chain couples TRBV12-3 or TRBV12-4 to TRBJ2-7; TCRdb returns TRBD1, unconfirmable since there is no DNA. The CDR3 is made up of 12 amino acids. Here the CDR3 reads CASSLGASEQYF.

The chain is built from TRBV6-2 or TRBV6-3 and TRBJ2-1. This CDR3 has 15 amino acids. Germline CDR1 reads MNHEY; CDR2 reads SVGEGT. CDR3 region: CASSLDSSSYNEQFF.

The chain's CDR3 is CASSQGPDSSYEQYF. V gene TRBV14 combines with J gene TRBJ2-7. Germline CDR1 is SGHDN and CDR2 is FVKESK. This CDR3 has 15 residues.

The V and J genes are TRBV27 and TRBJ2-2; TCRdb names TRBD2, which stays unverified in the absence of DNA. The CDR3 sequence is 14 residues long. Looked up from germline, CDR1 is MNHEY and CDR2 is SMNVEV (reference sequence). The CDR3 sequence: CASSFGGATGELFF.

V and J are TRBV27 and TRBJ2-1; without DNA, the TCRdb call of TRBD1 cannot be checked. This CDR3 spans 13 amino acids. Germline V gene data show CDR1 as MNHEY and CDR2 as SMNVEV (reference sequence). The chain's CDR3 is CASSFGGRNEQFF.

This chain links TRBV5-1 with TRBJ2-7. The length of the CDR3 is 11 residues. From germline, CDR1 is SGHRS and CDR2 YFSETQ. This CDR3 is CASRGNYEQYF.

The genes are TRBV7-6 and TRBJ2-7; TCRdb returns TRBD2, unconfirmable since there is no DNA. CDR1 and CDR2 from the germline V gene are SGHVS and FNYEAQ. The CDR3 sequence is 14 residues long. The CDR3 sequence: CASSLMAGHNEQYF.

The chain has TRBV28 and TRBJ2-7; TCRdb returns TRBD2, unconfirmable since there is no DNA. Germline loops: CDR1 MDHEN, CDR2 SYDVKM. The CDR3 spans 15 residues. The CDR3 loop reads CASSYSSGGEYEQYF.

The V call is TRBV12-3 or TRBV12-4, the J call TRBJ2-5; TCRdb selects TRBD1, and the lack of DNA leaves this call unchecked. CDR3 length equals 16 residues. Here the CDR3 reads CASSFWRYRGQETQYF.

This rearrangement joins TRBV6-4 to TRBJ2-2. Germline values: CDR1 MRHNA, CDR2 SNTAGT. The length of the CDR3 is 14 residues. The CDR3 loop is CASSDRADTGELFF.